Below, one TCR beta chain is given with its context. Its antigen is unidentified. V lost 4 bases to trimming and J lost 4 bases; unmatched junction nucleotides: 10. CDR3 size: 15 residues. The germline gives CDR1 MNHEY, CDR2 SVGEGT. These data are taken from a study of T cell responses to AZD1222 COVID-19 vaccine. Study findings and constraints: There were mostly white British donors and more females than males, and clonal diversity was possibly underestimated.

TCRdb's copy holds only in-frame clones and misses some; the assay was immunoSEQ multiplex PCR. There are about 190,000 clones in the sample; just over 90% occur only once, and roughly 0.99% lies in the top ten. This sequence was found in an adult in good health. This chain joins TRBV6-2 or TRBV6-3 and TRBJ2-7; 7 bases agree with TRBD1. The source material was peripheral blood, sampled on day 0 of AZD1222 vaccination. The CDR3 sequence is CASSSIRGFGYEQYF. As DNA, the CDR3 is TGTGCCAGCAGTTCTATCAGGGGGTTTGGGTACGAGCAGTACTTC.